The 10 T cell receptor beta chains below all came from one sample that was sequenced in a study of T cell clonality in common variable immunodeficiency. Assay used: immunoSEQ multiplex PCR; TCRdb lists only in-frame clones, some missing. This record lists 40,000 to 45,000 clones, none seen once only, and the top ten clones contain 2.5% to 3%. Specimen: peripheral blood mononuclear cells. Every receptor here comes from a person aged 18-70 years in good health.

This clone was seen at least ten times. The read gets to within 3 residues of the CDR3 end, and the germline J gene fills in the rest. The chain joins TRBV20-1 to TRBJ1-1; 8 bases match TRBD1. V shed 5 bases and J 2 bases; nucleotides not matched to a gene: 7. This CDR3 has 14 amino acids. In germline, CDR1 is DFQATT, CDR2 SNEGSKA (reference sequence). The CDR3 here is CSARTGSPNTEAFF. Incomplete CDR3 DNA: TGCAGTGCTCGGACAGGGTCCCCCAACACTGAA.

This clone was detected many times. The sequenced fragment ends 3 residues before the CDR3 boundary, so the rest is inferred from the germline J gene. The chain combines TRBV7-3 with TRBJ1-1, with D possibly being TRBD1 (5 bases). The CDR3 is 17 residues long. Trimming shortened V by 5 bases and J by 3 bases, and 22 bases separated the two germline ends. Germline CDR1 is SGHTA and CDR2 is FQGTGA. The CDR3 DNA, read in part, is TGTGCCAGCAGCCCTCCGGGACTTAGGGAGGCGGACACTGAA. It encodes CASSPPGLREADTE. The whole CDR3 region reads CASSPPGLREADTEAFF.

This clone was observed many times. The CDR3 sequence is CSARESVGDTQYF. The sequenced CDR3 bases are TGCAGTGCTAGAGAGTCGGTCGGGGATACG. J is TRBJ2-3 and V is TRBV20-1, with no clear D. The CDR3 is cut off 3 residues early in the read; its end comes from the germline J gene. Germline V CDR1 and CDR2: DFQATT, SNEGSKA (reference sequence). V lost 0 bases to trimming and J lost 6 bases, with 10 bases between them. CDR3 length equals 13 residues.

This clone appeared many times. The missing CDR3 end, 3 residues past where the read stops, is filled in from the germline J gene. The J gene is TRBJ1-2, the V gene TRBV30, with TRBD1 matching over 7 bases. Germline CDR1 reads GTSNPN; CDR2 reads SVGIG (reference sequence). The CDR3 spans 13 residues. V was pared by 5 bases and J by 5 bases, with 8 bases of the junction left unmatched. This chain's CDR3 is CAWSTGVGYGYTF. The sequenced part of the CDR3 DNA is TGTGCCTGGTCCACAGGGGTAGGTTATGGC. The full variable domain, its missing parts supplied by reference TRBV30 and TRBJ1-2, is SQTIHQWPATLVQPVGSPLSLECTVEGTSNPNLYWYRQAAGRGLQLLFYSVGIGQISSEVPQNLSASRPQDRQFILSSKKLLLSDSGFYLCAWSTGVGYGYTFGSGTRLTVV.

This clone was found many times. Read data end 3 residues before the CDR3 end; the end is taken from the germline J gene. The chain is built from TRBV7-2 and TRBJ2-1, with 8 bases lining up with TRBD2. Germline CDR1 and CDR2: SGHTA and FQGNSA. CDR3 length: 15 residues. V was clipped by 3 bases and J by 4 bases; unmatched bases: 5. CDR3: CASSFWRGVYNEQFF. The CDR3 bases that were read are TGTGCCAGCAGCTTTTGGCGGGGGGTGTACAATGAG. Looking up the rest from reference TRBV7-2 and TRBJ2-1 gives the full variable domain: GAGVSQSPSNKVTEKGKDVELRCDPISGHTALYWYRQSLGQGLEFLIYFQGNSAPDKSGLPSDRFSAERTGGSVSTLTIQRTQQEDSAVYLCASSFWRGVYNEQFFGPGTRLTVL.

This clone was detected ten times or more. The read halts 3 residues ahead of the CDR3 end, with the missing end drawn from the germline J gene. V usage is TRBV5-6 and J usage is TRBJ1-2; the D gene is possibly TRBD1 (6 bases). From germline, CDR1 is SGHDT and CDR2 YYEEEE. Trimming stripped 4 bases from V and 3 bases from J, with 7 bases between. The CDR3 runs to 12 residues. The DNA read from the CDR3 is TGTGCCAGCAGCAGGACAGACTATGGC. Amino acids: CASSRTDYG. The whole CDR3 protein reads CASSRTDYGYTF.

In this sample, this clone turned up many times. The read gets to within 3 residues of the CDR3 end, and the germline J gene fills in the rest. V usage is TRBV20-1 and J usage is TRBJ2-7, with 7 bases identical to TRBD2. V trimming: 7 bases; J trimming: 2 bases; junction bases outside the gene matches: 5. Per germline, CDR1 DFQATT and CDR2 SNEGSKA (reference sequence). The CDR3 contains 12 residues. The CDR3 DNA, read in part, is TGCAGTGTTGCGGGACTACCCTACGAG. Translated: CSVAGLPYE. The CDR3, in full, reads CSVAGLPYEQYF.

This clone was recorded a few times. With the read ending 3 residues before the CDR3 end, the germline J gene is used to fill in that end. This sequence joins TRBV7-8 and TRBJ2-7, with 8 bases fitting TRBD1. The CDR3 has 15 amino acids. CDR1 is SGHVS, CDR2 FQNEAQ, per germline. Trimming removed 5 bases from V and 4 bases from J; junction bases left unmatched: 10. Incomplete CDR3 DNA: TGTGCCAGCAGCCTCCTGGGACAGGAATCGTACGAG. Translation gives CASSLLGQESYE. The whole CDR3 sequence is CASSLLGQESYEQYF. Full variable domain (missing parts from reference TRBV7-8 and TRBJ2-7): GAGVSQSPRYKVAKRGQDVALRCDPISGHVSLFWYQQALGQGPEFLTYFQNEAQLDKSGLPSDRFFAERPEGSVSTLKIQRTQQEDSAVYLCASSLLGQESYEQYFGPGTRLTVT.

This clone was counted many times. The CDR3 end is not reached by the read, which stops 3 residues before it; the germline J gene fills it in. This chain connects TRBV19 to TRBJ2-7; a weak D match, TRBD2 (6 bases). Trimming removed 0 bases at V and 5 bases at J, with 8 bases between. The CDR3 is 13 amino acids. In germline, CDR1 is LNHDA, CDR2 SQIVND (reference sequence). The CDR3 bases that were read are TGTGCCAGTAGTATAGATCTAGCGAACGAG. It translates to CASSIDLANE. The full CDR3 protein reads CASSIDLANEQYF.

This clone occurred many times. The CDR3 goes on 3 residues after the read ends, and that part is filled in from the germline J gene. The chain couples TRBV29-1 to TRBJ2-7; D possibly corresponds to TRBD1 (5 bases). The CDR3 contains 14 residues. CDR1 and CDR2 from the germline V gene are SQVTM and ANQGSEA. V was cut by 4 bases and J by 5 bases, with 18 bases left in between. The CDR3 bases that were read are TGCAGCGTTGCGGTACAAGGTTTAGGGGACGAG. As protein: CSVAVQGLGDE. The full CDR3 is CSVAVQGLGDEQYF.